A selection of T cell receptor beta chains follows, all from one sample in a study of OX40 agonist ivuxolimab in advanced cancers. TCRdb's table, derived via immunoSEQ multiplex PCR, lists solely in-frame clones and lacks some. The data show tens of thousands of clones, with around four fifths seen just once and more than 1.5% held by the top ten. The source material was CD4+ or CD8+ T cells sorted from blood, sampled in a trial of the OX40 agonist ivuxolimab. These TCRs come from an adult with an advanced solid tumor such as melanoma, head and neck, liver or kidney cancer. Each CDR3 is given with its conserved first and last residue. Fields, in order: clone size, D gene, J gene, CDR3 length, V gene, CDR3 protein, CDR3 DNA. A D gene is named only where the DNA matches it firmly. Clone sizes are given selectively: once, few, many, or a class where the clone is expanded.

abundance: once; d_gene: NA; j_gene: TRBJ1-2; len: 12; v_gene: TRBV6-8; CDR3aa: CASSRDGYGYTF; CDR3nt: TGTGCCAGCAGCAGGGACGGCTATGGCTACACCTTC
abundance: NA; d_gene: NA; j_gene: TRBJ1-3; len: 16; v_gene: TRBV5-4; CDR3aa: CASSLDPGSSGNTIYF; CDR3nt: TGTGCCAGCAGCTTGGACCCGGGGAGCTCTGGAAACACCATATATTTT
abundance: NA; d_gene: NA; j_gene: TRBJ1-5; len: 13; v_gene: TRBV7-9; CDR3aa: CASSLEFSQPQHF; CDR3nt: TGTGCCAGCAGCTTAGAATTTAGTCAGCCCCAGCATTTT
abundance: NA; d_gene: NA; j_gene: TRBJ1-6; len: 13; v_gene: TRBV6-5; CDR3aa: CASSQLYNSPLHF; CDR3nt: TGTGCCAGCAGTCAGCTCTACAATTCACCCCTCCACTTT
abundance: few; d_gene: NA; j_gene: TRBJ1-3; len: 15; v_gene: TRBV28; CDR3aa: CASSLTGGSGNTIYF; CDR3nt: TGTGCCAGCAGTTTAACTGGGGGTTCTGGAAACACCATATATTTT
abundance: NA; d_gene: NA; j_gene: TRBJ2-2; len: 13; v_gene: TRBV5-6; CDR3aa: CASSLGITGELFF; CDR3nt: TGTGCCAGCAGCTTGGGAATCACCGGGGAGCTGTTTTTT
abundance: NA; d_gene: NA; j_gene: TRBJ1-3; len: 15; v_gene: TRBV11-2; CDR3aa: CASSLTGRGGNTIYF; CDR3nt: TGTGCCAGCAGTCTGACCGGACGGGGGGGAAACACCATATATTTT
abundance: NA; d_gene: NA; j_gene: TRBJ1-5; len: 14; v_gene: TRBV6-1; CDR3aa: CASRTRDGANPQHF; CDR3nt: TGTGCCAGCAGAACCCGGGACGGGGCTAATCCCCAGCATTTT
abundance: NA; d_gene: NA; j_gene: TRBJ2-1; len: 16; v_gene: TRBV5-1; CDR3aa: CASSLIPGLSYNEQFF; CDR3nt: TGCGCCAGCAGCTTGATACCGGGGCTATCCTACAATGAGCAGTTCTTC
abundance: NA; d_gene: NA; j_gene: TRBJ2-1; len: 16; v_gene: TRBV5-6; CDR3aa: CASSLGQTSSYNEQFF; CDR3nt: TGTGCCAGCAGCTTGGGACAAACGAGCTCCTACAATGAGCAGTTCTTC
abundance: NA; d_gene: NA; j_gene: TRBJ1-1; len: 15; v_gene: TRBV7-9; CDR3aa: CASSFGAPTNTEAFF; CDR3nt: TGTGCCAGCAGCTTTGGGGCTCCCACGAACACTGAAGCTTTCTTT
abundance: NA; d_gene: NA; j_gene: TRBJ1-3; len: 15; v_gene: TRBV4-2; CDR3aa: CATKPKKGSGNTIYF; CDR3nt: TGTGCCACTAAGCCAAAGAAGGGGTCCGGAAACACCATATATTTT
abundance: NA; d_gene: NA; j_gene: TRBJ1-1; len: 15; v_gene: TRBV5-5; CDR3aa: CASSLDGGQNTEAFF; CDR3nt: TGTGCCAGCAGCTTGGATGGGGGGCAGAACACTGAAGCTTTCTTT
abundance: few; d_gene: NA; j_gene: TRBJ1-1; len: 15; v_gene: TRBV27; CDR3aa: CASSYYPQGNTEAFF; CDR3nt: TGTGCCAGCAGTTACTATCCACAGGGTAACACTGAAGCTTTCTTT
abundance: NA; d_gene: NA; j_gene: TRBJ1-1; len: 15; v_gene: TRBV12-5; CDR3aa: CASGLAQGHFTEAFF; CDR3nt: TGTGCTAGTGGTTTGGCCCAAGGACATTTCACTGAAGCTTTCTTT
abundance: NA; d_gene: NA; j_gene: TRBJ1-2; len: 13; v_gene: TRBV28; CDR3aa: CASSPTRRYGYTF; CDR3nt: TGTGCCAGCAGCCCCACGAGGCGCTATGGCTACACCTTC
abundance: NA; d_gene: NA; j_gene: TRBJ2-2; len: 13; v_gene: TRBV11-3; CDR3aa: CASSLFPSGELFF; CDR3nt: TGTGCCAGCAGCTTATTTCCTTCCGGGGAGCTGTTTTTT
abundance: NA; d_gene: TRBD1; j_gene: TRBJ1-1; len: 17; v_gene: TRBV5-4; CDR3aa: CASSLGGTGLMGTEAFF; CDR3nt: TGTGCCAGCAGCTTGGGGGGGACAGGGCTTATGGGAACTGAAGCTTTCTTT
abundance: NA; d_gene: NA; j_gene: TRBJ1-1; len: 15; v_gene: TRBV11-2; CDR3aa: CASSLSWKTNTEAFF; CDR3nt: TGTGCCAGCAGCTTAAGTTGGAAAACCAACACTGAAGCTTTCTTT
abundance: NA; d_gene: TRBD2; j_gene: TRBJ2-1; len: 14; v_gene: TRBV7-2; CDR3aa: CASSQVGGANEQFF; CDR3nt: TGTGCCAGCAGCCAGGTCGGGGGGGCAAATGAGCAGTTCTTC
abundance: NA; d_gene: NA; j_gene: TRBJ2-1; len: 10; v_gene: TRBV19; CDR3aa: CASKTDEQFF; CDR3nt: TGTGCCAGTAAGACGGATGAGCAGTTCTTC
abundance: few; d_gene: NA; j_gene: TRBJ1-6; len: 16; v_gene: TRBV13; CDR3aa: CASSPPTWGQMSPLHF; CDR3nt: TGTGCCAGCAGCCCCCCGACCTGGGGCCAGATGTCACCCCTCCACTTT
abundance: NA; d_gene: NA; j_gene: TRBJ2-1; len: 15; v_gene: TRBV27; CDR3aa: CASSFGGGAYNEQFF; CDR3nt: TGTGCCAGCAGTTTTGGAGGGGGGGCGTACAATGAGCAGTTCTTC
abundance: NA; d_gene: NA; j_gene: TRBJ1-6; len: 13; v_gene: TRBV12-5; CDR3aa: CASGLAIDSPLHF; CDR3nt: TGTGCTAGTGGTTTGGCCATAGATTCACCCCTCCACTTT
abundance: NA; d_gene: NA; j_gene: TRBJ1-6; len: 14; v_gene: TRBV27; CDR3aa: CASSPIRDNSPLHF; CDR3nt: TGTGCCAGCAGTCCCATCAGAGATAATTCACCCCTCCACTTT
abundance: NA; d_gene: TRBD1; j_gene: TRBJ1-1; len: 17; v_gene: TRBV7-9; CDR3aa: CASSDPGQGDMNTEAFF; CDR3nt: TGTGCCAGCAGCGATCCGGGACAGGGGGACATGAACACTGAAGCTTTCTTT
abundance: NA; d_gene: NA; j_gene: TRBJ2-1; len: 14; v_gene: TRBV5-1; CDR3aa: CASRELGGTGEQFF; CDR3nt: TGCGCCAGCAGGGAACTGGGGGGCACCGGTGAGCAGTTCTTC
abundance: NA; d_gene: TRBD1; j_gene: TRBJ1-1; len: 13; v_gene: TRBV5-1; CDR3aa: CASSPGGGTEAFF; CDR3nt: TGCGCCAGCAGCCCAGGGGGGGGCACTGAAGCTTTCTTT
abundance: NA; d_gene: NA; j_gene: TRBJ1-6; len: 13; v_gene: TRBV6-1; CDR3aa: CASSDSYNSPLHF; CDR3nt: TGTGCCAGCAGTGACTCATATAATTCACCCCTCCACTTT
abundance: NA; d_gene: NA; j_gene: TRBJ2-5; len: 11; v_gene: TRBV10-3; CDR3aa: CAIGSGETQYF; CDR3nt: TGTGCCATTGGTAGTGGGGAGACCCAGTACTTC
abundance: NA; d_gene: NA; j_gene: TRBJ1-1; len: 13; v_gene: TRBV19; CDR3aa: CASSTSTETEAFF; CDR3nt: TGTGCCAGTAGTACCTCGACAGAAACTGAAGCTTTCTTT
abundance: NA; d_gene: TRBD2; j_gene: TRBJ2-5; len: 14; v_gene: TRBV28; CDR3aa: CASSVSTSGETQYF; CDR3nt: TGTGCCAGCAGTGTCTCGACTAGCGGCGAGACCCAGTACTTC
abundance: NA; d_gene: TRBD2; j_gene: TRBJ2-3; len: 13; v_gene: TRBV2; CDR3aa: CASMDYNGGAQYF; CDR3nt: TGTGCCAGCATGGACTATAACGGGGGGGCCCAGTATTTT
abundance: NA; d_gene: NA; j_gene: TRBJ2-7; len: 15; v_gene: TRBV19; CDR3aa: CASSFDSQLSYEQYF; CDR3nt: TGTGCCAGTAGTTTTGATTCTCAGCTCTCCTACGAGCAGTACTTC
abundance: few; d_gene: TRBD1; j_gene: TRBJ1-2; len: 13; v_gene: TRBV9; CDR3aa: CASSGGQGYGYTF; CDR3nt: TGTGCCAGCAGCGGTGGACAGGGCTACGGCTACACCTTC
abundance: NA; d_gene: NA; j_gene: TRBJ2-2; len: 14; v_gene: TRBV7-9; CDR3aa: CASSWGLAGGELFF; CDR3nt: TGTGCCAGCAGCTGGGGGCTAGCCGGCGGGGAGCTGTTTTTT
abundance: NA; d_gene: NA; j_gene: TRBJ1-6; len: 15; v_gene: TRBV4-2; CDR3aa: CASSQETFYNSPLHF; CDR3nt: TGTGCCAGCAGCCAAGAGACCTTTTATAATTCACCCCTCCACTTT
abundance: NA; d_gene: TRBD2; j_gene: TRBJ2-1; len: 14; v_gene: TRBV6-1; CDR3aa: CAGGLAGRYNEQFF; CDR3nt: TGTGCCGGAGGACTAGCGGGGCGTTACAATGAGCAGTTCTTC
abundance: NA; d_gene: TRBD2; j_gene: TRBJ2-2; len: 15; v_gene: TRBV5-1; CDR3aa: CASSLRLAGTGELFF; CDR3nt: TGCGCCAGCAGCTTAAGACTAGCGGGCACCGGGGAGCTGTTTTTT
abundance: NA; d_gene: NA; j_gene: TRBJ2-6; len: 17; v_gene: TRBV7-6; CDR3aa: CASSLAKTSPGANVLTF; CDR3nt: TGTGCCAGCAGCTTAGCGAAGACGTCGCCTGGGGCCAACGTCCTGACTTTC
abundance: NA; d_gene: TRBD2; j_gene: TRBJ2-5; len: 13; v_gene: TRBV10-3; CDR3aa: CAITAGEQETQYF; CDR3nt: TGTGCCATCACAGCGGGGGAACAAGAGACCCAGTACTTC
abundance: NA; d_gene: TRBD1; j_gene: TRBJ2-3; len: 15; v_gene: TRBV7-8; CDR3aa: CASSPRDRAPDTQYF; CDR3nt: TGTGCCAGCAGCCCCCGGGACAGGGCCCCAGATACGCAGTATTTT
abundance: NA; d_gene: NA; j_gene: TRBJ2-3; len: 15; v_gene: TRBV4-3; CDR3aa: CASSQDISGADTQYF; CDR3nt: TGCGCCAGCAGCCAAGACATATCAGGGGCAGATACGCAGTATTTT
abundance: NA; d_gene: NA; j_gene: TRBJ2-7; len: 13; v_gene: TRBV5-4; CDR3aa: CASSLVGRYEQYF; CDR3nt: TGTGCCAGCAGCTTGGTGGGCCGCTACGAGCAGTACTTC
abundance: NA; d_gene: TRBD1; j_gene: TRBJ1-2; len: 12; v_gene: TRBV30; CDR3aa: CAWSRDRHGYTF; CDR3nt: TGTGCCTGGTCTCGGGACAGGCATGGCTACACCTTC
abundance: NA; d_gene: NA; j_gene: TRBJ2-3; len: 17; v_gene: TRBV7-7; CDR3aa: CASSSTVAAPGTDTQYF; CDR3nt: TGTGCCAGCAGCTCAACGGTGGCCGCCCCGGGCACAGATACGCAGTATTTT
abundance: NA; d_gene: NA; j_gene: TRBJ2-5; len: 15; v_gene: TRBV7-3; CDR3aa: CASSLARGDGETQYF; CDR3nt: TGTGCCAGCAGCTTAGCGCGGGGCGACGGGGAGACCCAGTACTTC
abundance: NA; d_gene: NA; j_gene: TRBJ1-1; len: 15; v_gene: TRBV28; CDR3aa: CASSFISQPNTEAFF; CDR3nt: TGTGCCAGCAGTTTCATAAGTCAGCCGAACACTGAAGCTTTCTTT
abundance: NA; d_gene: NA; j_gene: TRBJ1-2; len: 16; v_gene: TRBV9; CDR3aa: CASSVHGGRRPYGYTF; CDR3nt: TGTGCCAGCAGCGTACACGGGGGCAGAAGACCCTATGGCTACACCTTC
abundance: NA; d_gene: TRBD1; j_gene: TRBJ2-7; len: 14; v_gene: TRBV4-1; CDR3aa: CASSQGQGNDEQYF; CDR3nt: TGCGCCAGCAGCCAAGGACAGGGAAATGACGAGCAGTACTTC